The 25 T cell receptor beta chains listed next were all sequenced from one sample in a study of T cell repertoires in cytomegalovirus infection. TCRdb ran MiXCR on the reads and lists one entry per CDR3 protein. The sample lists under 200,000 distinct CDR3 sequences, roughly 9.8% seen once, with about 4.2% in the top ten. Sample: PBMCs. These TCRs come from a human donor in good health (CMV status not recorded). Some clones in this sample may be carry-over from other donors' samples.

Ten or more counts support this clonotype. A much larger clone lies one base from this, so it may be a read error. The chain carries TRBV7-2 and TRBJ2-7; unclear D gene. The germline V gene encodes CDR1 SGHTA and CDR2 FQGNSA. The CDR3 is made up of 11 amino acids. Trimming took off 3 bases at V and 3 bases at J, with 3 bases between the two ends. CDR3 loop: CASSFYYEQYF. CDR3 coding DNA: TGTGCCAGCAGCTTCTACTACGAGCAGTACTTC.

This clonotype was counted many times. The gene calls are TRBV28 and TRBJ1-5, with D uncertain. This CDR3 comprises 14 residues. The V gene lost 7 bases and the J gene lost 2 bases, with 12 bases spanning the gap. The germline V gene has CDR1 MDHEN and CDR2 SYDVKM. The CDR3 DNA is TGTGCCAGCATGAACCGCCGGCGCAATCAGCCCCAGCATTTT. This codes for CASMNRRRNQPQHF.

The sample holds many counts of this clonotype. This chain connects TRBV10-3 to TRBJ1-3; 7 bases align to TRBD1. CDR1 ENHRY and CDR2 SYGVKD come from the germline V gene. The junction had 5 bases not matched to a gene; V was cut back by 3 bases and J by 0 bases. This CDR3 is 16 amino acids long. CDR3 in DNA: TGTGCCATCAGTGACCGGGACAGTAGCTCTGGAAACACCATATATTTT. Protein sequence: CAISDRDSSSGNTIYF.

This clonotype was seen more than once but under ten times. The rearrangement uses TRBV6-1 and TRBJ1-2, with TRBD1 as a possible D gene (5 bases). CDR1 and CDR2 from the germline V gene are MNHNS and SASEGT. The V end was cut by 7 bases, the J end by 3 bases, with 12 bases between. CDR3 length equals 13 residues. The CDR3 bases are TGTGCCAGCACCTACGGGGGATACTATGGCTACACCTTC. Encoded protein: CASTYGGYYGYTF.

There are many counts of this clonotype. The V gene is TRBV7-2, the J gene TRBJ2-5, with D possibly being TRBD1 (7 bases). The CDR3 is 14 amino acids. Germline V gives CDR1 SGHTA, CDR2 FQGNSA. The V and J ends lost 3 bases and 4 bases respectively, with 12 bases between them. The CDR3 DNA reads TGTGCCAGCAGCTTCTCCAGGGGGGCAGAGACCCAGTACTTC. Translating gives CASSFSRGAETQYF.

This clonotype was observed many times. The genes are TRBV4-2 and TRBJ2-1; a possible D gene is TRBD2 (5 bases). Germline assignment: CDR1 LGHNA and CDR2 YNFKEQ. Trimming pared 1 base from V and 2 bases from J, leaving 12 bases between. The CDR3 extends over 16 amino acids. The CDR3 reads CASSQGGSTAYNEQFF. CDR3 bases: TGTGCCAGCAGCCAAGGCGGGTCAACGGCCTACAATGAGCAGTTCTTC.

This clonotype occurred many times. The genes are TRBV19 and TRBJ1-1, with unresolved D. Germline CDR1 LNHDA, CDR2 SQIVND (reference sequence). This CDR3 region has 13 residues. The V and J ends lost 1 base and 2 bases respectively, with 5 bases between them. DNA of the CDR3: TGTGCCAGTAGTATAGGAAGAAACACTGAAGCTTTCTTT. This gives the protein CASSIGRNTEAFF.

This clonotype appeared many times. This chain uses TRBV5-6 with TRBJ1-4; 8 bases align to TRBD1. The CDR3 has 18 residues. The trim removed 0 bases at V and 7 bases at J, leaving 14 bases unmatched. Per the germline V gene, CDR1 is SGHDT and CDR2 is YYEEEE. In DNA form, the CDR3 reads TGTGCCAGCAGCTTGGCCGGTGGAGCAGGGGGCAGGATTGAAAAACTGTTTTTT. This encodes CASSLAGGAGGRIEKLFF. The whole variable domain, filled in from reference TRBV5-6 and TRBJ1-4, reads DAGVTQSPTHLIKTRGQQVTLRCSPKSGHDTVSWYQQALGQGPQFIFQYYEEEERQRGNFPDRFSGHQFPNYSSELNVNALLLGDSALYLCASSLAGGAGGRIEKLFFGSGTQLSVL.

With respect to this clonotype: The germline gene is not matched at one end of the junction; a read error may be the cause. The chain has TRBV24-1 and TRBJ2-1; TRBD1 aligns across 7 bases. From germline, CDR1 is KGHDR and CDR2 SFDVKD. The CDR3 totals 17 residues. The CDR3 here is CATSDPGRGQLYNEKFF. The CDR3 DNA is TGTGCCACCAGTGATCCGGGCAGGGGACAGCTTTACAATGAGAAGTTCTTC.

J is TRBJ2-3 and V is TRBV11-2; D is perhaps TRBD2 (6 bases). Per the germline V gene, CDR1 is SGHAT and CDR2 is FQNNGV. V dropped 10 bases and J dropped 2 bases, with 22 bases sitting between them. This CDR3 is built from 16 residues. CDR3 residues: CATAGGAGRLTDTQYF. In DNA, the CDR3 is TGTGCCACAGCTGGGGGTGCCGGGAGACTCACAGATACGCAGTATTTT. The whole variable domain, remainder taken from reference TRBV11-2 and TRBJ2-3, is EAGVAQSPRYKIIEKRQSVAFWCNPISGHATLYWYQQILGQGPKLLIQFQNNGVVDDSQLPKDRFSAERLKGVDSTLKIQPAKLEDSAVYLCATAGGAGRLTDTQYFGPGTRLTVL.

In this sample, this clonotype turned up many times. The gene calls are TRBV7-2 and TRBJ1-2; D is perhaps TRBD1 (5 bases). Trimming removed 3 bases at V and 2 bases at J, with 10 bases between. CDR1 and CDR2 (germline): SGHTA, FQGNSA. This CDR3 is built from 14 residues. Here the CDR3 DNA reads TGTGCCAGCAGCTTCGACAGATTCAACTATGGCTACACCTTC. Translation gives CASSFDRFNYGYTF.

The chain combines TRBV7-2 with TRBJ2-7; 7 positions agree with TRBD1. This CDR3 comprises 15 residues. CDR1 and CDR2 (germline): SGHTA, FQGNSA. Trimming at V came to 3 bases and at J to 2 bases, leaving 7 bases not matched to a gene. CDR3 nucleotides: TGTGCCAGCAGCTTTGTATCCCAGGGGGCCTACGAGCAGTACTTC. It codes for CASSFVSQGAYEQYF.

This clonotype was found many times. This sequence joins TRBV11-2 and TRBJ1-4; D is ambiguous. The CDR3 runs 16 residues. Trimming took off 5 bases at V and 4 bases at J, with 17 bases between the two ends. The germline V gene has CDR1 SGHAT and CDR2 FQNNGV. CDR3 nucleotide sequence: TGTGCCAGCAGCCCACGCCCGGCGAGGCGTAATGAAAAACTGTTTTTT. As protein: CASSPRPARRNEKLFF.

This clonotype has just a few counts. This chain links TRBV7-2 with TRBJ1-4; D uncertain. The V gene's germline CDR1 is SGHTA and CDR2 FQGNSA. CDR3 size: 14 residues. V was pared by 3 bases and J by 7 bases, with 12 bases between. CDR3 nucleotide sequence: TGTGCCAGCAGCTTGAGTAGCGAAGGTGAAAAACTGTTTTTT. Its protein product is CASSLSSEGEKLFF. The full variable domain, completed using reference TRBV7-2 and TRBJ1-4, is GAGVSQSPSNKVTEKGKDVELRCDPISGHTALYWYRQSLGQGLEFLIYFQGNSAPDKSGLPSDRFSAERTGGSVSTLTIQRTQQEDSAVYLCASSLSSEGEKLFFGSGTQLSVL.

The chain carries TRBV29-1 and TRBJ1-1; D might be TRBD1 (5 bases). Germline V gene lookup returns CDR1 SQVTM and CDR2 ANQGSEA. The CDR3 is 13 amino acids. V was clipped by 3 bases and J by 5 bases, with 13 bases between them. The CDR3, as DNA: TGCAGCGTTGAGGGGCACGGAAAAACTGAAGCTTTCTTT. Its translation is CSVEGHGKTEAFF.

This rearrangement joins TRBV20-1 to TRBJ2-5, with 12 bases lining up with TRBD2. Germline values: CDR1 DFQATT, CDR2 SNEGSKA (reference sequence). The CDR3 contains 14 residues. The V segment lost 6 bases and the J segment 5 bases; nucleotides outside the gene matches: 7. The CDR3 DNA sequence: TGCAGTGCCGAAAGGACTAGCGGGACTGAGACCCAGTACTTC. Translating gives CSAERTSGTETQYF.

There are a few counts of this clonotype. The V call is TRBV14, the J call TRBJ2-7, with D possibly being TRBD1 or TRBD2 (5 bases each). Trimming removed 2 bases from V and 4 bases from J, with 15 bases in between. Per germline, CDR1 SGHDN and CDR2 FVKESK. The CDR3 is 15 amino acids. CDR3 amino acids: CASSQSFGTYYEQYF. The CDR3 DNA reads TGTGCCAGCAGCCAATCGTTCGGGACGTATTACGAGCAGTACTTC.

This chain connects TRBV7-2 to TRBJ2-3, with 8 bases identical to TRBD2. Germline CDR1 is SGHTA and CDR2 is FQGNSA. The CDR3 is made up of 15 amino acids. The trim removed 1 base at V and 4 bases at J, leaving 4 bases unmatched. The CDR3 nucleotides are TGTGCCAGCAGCTTAGTGGCGGGAGGAGCAGATACGCAGTATTTT. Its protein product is CASSLVAGGADTQYF.

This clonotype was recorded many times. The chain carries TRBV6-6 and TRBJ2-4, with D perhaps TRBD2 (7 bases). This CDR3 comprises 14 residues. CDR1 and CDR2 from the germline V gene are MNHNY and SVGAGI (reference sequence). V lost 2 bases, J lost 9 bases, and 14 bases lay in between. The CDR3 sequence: CASSYVAGEGIQYF. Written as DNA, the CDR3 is TGTGCCAGCAGTTACGTTGCAGGGGAGGGCATTCAGTACTTC.

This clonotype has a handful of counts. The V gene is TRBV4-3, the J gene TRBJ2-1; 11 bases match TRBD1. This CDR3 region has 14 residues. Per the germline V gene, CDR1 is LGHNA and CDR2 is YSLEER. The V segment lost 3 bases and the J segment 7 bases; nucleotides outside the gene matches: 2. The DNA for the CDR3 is TGCGCCAGCAGCCAGGGACAGGGGGAAAATGAGCAGTTCTTC. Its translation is CASSQGQGENEQFF.

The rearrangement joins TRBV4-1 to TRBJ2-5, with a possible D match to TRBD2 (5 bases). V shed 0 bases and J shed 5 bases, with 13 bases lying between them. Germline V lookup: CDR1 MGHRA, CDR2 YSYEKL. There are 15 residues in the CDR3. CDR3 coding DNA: TGCGCCAGCAGCCAAGAGCAGCGCGGGTACGAGACCCAGTACTTC. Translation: CASSQEQRGYETQYF.

In nucleotides, the CDR3 is TGCAGTGCTATGAGAAACTCCTACGAGCAGTACTTC. It yields the protein CSAMRNSYEQYF. This chain joins TRBV20-1 and TRBJ2-7; no clear D gene. V lost 4 bases to trimming and J lost 0 bases, with 7 bases between them. CDR3 size: 12 residues. The germline V gene encodes CDR1 DFQATT and CDR2 SNEGSKA (reference sequence).

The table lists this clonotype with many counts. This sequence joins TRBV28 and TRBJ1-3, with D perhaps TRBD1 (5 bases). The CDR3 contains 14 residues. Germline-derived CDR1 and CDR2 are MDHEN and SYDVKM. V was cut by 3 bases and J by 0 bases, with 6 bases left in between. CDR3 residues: CASSFDSSGNTIYF. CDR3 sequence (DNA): TGTGCCAGCAGTTTTGACAGCTCTGGAAACACCATATATTTT.

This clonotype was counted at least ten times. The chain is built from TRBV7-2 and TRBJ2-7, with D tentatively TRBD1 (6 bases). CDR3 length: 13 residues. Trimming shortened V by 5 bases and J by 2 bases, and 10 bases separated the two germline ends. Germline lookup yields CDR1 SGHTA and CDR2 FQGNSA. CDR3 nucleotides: TGTGCCAGCAGCCCTGGACAGCCCTACGAGCAGTACTTC. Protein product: CASSPGQPYEQYF.

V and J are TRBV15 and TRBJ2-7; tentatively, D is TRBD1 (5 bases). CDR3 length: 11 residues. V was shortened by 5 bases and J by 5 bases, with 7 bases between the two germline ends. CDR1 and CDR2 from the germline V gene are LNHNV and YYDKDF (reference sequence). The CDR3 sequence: CATSQGHEQYF. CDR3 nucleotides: TGTGCCACCAGCCAGGGCCACGAGCAGTACTTC.